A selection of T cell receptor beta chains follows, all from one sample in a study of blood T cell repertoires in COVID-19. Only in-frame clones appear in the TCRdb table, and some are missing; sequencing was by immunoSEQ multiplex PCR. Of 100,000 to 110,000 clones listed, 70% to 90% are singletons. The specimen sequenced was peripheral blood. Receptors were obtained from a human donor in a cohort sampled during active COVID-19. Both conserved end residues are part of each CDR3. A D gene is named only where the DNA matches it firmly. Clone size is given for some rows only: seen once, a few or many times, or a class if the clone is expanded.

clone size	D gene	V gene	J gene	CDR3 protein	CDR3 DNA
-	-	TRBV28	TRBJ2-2	CASSRPGMITGELFF	TGTGCCAGCAGCCGGCCGGGGATGATCACCGGGGAGCTGTTTTTT
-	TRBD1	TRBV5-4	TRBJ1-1	CASSPDEGAWTEAFF	TGTGCCAGCAGCCCGGATGAGGGGGCTTGGACTGAAGCTTTCTTT
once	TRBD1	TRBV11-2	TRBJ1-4	CASSPSRDSLYEKLFF	TGTGCCAGCAGCCCAAGTCGGGACAGTTTATATGAAAAACTGTTTTTT
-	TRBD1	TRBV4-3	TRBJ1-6	CASSQGTGTGNSPLHF	TGCGCCAGCAGCCAAGGGACAGGGACGGGCAATTCACCCCTCCACTTT
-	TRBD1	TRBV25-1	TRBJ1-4	CASSPAGTVVEKLFF	TGTGCCAGCAGTCCGGCGGGGACAGTAGTGGAAAAACTGTTTTTT
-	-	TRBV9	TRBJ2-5	CASSVGQLAVMETQYF	TGTGCCAGCAGCGTAGGTCAACTAGCCGTAATGGAGACCCAGTACTTC
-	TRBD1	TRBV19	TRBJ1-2	CASNPTGGGYGYTF	TGTGCCAGTAACCCCACAGGGGGCGGCTATGGCTACACCTTC
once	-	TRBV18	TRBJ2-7	CASSPSQAYEQYF	TGTGCCAGCTCACCCTCCCAGGCCTACGAGCAGTACTTC
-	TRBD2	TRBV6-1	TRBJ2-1	CASSGTSGSSWNEQFF	TGTGCCAGCAGTGGTACTAGCGGGTCATCTTGGAATGAGCAGTTCTTC
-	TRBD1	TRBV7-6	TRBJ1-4	CASSRDRTNEKLFF	TGTGCCAGCAGCAGGGACAGGACTAATGAAAAACTGTTTTTT
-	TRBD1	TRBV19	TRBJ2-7	CASSATGQGRDEQYF	TGTGCCAGTAGTGCTACTGGACAGGGCAGGGACGAGCAGTACTTC
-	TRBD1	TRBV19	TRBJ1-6	CATATGEPYNSPLHF	TGTGCCACCGCGACAGGGGAACCTTATAATTCACCCCTCCACTTT
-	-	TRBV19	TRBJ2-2	CAIGAAGELFF	TGTGCCATAGGGGCGGCCGGGGAGCTGTTTTTT
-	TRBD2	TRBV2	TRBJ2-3	CASSENSGRADTQYF	TGTGCCAGCAGTGAAAATAGCGGGAGGGCAGATACGCAGTATTTT
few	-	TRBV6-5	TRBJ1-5	CASRTDSNQPQHF	TGTGCCAGCAGGACTGATAGCAATCAGCCCCAGCATTTT
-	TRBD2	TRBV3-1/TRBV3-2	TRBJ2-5	CASSIAGTSGGETQYF	TGTGCCAGCAGTATTGCCGGGACTAGCGGGGGAGAGACCCAGTACTTC
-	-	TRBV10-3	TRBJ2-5	CAISPPGQETQYF	TGTGCCATCAGTCCCCCGGGGCAAGAGACCCAGTACTTC
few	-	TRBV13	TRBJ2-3	CASSQGSSRTDTQYF	TGTGCCAGCAGCCAAGGTTCTAGCAGAACAGATACGCAGTATTTT
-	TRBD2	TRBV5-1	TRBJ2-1	CASTLPGLAVAEQFF	TGCGCCAGCACCCTACCGGGACTAGCGGTCGCTGAGCAGTTCTTC
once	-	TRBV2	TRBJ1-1	CASSLLGGDTEAFF	TGTGCCAGCAGCCTCTTGGGGGGGGACACTGAAGCTTTCTTT
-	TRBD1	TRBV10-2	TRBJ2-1	CASSGPGQGPNEQFF	TGCGCCAGCAGTGGACCGGGACAGGGACCGAATGAGCAGTTCTTC
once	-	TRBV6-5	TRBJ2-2	CASRLLMNTGELFF	TGTGCCAGCAGGCTACTAATGAACACCGGGGAGCTGTTTTTT
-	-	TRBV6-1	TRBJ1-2	CASSEASRTAPYGYTF	TGTGCCAGCAGTGAAGCGTCCCGGACAGCTCCCTATGGCTACACCTTC
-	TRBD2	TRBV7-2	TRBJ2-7	CASSLRRGAYEQYF	TGTGCCAGCAGCTTAAGGCGGGGGGCCTACGAGCAGTACTTC
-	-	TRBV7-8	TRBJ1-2	CASSARVPRGYGYTF	TGTGCCAGCAGCGCCCGGGTCCCCAGAGGATATGGCTACACCTTC
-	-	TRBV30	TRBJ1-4	CAWTNGGKLFF	TGTGCCTGGACGAATGGGGGGAAACTGTTTTTT
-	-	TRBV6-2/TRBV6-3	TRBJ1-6	CASSYPPPSGYSPLHF	TGTGCCAGCAGTTACCCTCCGCCCAGTGGCTATTCACCCCTCCACTTT
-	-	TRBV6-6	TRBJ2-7	CASKAGTRAYEQYF	TGTGCCAGCAAGGCCGGGACTCGAGCCTACGAGCAGTACTTC
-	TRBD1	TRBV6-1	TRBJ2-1	CASREGPGQYDNEQFF	TGTGCCAGCAGAGAAGGACCGGGACAGTACGACAATGAGCAGTTCTTC
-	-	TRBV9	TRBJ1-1	CASSVAGSRLNTEAFF	TGTGCCAGCAGCGTAGCTGGCAGTCGTTTGAACACTGAAGCTTTCTTT
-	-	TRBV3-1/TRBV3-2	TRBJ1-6	CASSQGGGGNSPLHF	TGTGCCAGCAGCCAAGGTGGGGGAGGCAATTCACCCCTCCACTTT
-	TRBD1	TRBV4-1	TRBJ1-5	CASSQRTGNQPQHF	TGCGCCAGCAGCCAAAGGACAGGTAATCAGCCCCAGCATTTT
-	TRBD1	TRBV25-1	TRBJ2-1	CASSGDRGFSSYNEQFF	TGTGCCAGCAGTGGTGACAGGGGCTTTAGCTCCTACAATGAGCAGTTCTTC
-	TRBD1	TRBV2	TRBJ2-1	CASTRGTGGTYNEQFF	TGTGCCAGCACCAGAGGGACAGGGGGTACCTACAATGAGCAGTTCTTC
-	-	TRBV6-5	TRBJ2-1	CASSYSGWGHEQFF	TGTGCCAGCAGTTACTCTGGTTGGGGCCATGAGCAGTTCTTC
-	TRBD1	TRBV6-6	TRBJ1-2	CASSGGQGGGGYTF	TGTGCCAGCAGTGGGGGACAGGGAGGCGGTGGCTACACCTTC
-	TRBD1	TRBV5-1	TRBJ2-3	CASSQGQGTDTQYF	TGCGCCAGCAGCCAGGGACAGGGGACAGATACGCAGTATTTT
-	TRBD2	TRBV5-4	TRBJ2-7	CASSLRGRVSYEQYF	TGTGCCAGCAGCTTGCGCGGGAGGGTCTCCTACGAGCAGTACTTC
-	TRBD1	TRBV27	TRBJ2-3	CASSSVIRPGQGQYTQYF	TGTGCCAGCAGTTCAGTAATACGCCCGGGACAGGGTCAATATACGCAGTATTTT
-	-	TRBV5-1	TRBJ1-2	CASSLIVNYGYTF	TGCGCCAGCAGCCTGATAGTAAACTATGGCTACACCTTC
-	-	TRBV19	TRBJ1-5	CASRAPGPSNQPQHF	TGTGCCAGTAGAGCCCCGGGTCCTAGCAATCAGCCCCAGCATTTT
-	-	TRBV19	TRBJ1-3	CASSPGRAIYSGNTIYF	TGTGCCAGTAGTCCGGGCAGGGCGATATACTCTGGAAACACCATATATTTT
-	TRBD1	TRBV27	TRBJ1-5	CASSWDSRQPQHF	TGTGCCAGCAGTTGGGACAGTCGACAGCCCCAGCATTTT
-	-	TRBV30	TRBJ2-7	CAWSVTKFGLRYF	TGTGCCTGGAGTGTAACAAAATTCGGGTTGCGGTACTTC
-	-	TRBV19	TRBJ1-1	CASSPRQGFNTEAFF	TGTGCCAGTAGTCCAAGGCAGGGGTTCAACACTGAAGCTTTCTTT
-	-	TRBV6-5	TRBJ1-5	CASSYSGSSNQPQHF	TGTGCCAGCAGTTACAGCGGCAGTAGCAATCAGCCCCAGCATTTT
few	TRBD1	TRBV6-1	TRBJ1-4	CASSGVGTDLNEKLFF	TGTGCCAGCAGTGGAGTCGGGACAGACCTTAATGAAAAACTGTTTTTT
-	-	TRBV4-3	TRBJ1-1	CASSQGQVNTEAFF	TGCGCCAGCAGCCAAGGGCAGGTGAACACTGAAGCTTTCTTT
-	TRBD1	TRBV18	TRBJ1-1	CASSNDGTGSTEAFF	TGTGCCAGCTCAAACGACGGGACAGGGAGCACTGAAGCTTTCTTT
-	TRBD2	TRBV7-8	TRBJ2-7	CASSKAGSPGTSGRFVSYEQYF	TGTGCCAGCAGCAAAGCCGGCAGTCCCGGGACTAGCGGGAGATTTGTCTCCTACGAGCAGTACTTC
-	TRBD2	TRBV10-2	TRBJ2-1	CASSEGVWGRVGYNEQFF	TGCGCCAGCAGTGAAGGGGTCTGGGGGAGGGTTGGCTACAATGAGCAGTTCTTC
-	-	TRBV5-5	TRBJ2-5	CASSLSGWGQETQYF	TGTGCCAGCAGCTTATCAGGGTGGGGACAAGAGACCCAGTACTTC
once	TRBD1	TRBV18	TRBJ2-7	CASSPRHRGLEQYF	TGTGCCAGCTCACCACGGCACAGGGGGCTCGAGCAGTACTTC
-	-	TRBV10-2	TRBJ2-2	CASSELGPRELFF	TGCGCCAGCAGTGAGTTGGGGCCCCGGGAGCTGTTTTTT